These 14 T cell receptor beta chains share one sample of origin, sequenced in a study of T cell responses to AZD1222 COVID-19 vaccine. Only in-frame clones appear in the TCRdb table, and some are missing; sequencing was by immunoSEQ multiplex PCR. The sample lists 87,000 or so clones; 90% were seen once. Material: peripheral blood, obtained on day 0 of AZD1222 vaccination. These receptors came from an adult in good health.

V usage is TRBV9 and J usage is TRBJ2-3, with D possibly being TRBD1 (6 bases). Germline CDR1 SGDLS, CDR2 YYNGEE. Trimming shortened V by 6 bases and J by 0 bases, and 11 bases separated the two germline ends. The CDR3 consists of 14 residues. CDR3 bases: TGTGCCAGCAAACAGGGTTTGAGCACAGATACGCAGTATTTT. Its protein is CASKQGLSTDTQYF.

The CDR3, as DNA: TGTGCCATCAGTGGGGATGGAGGTGGAAACACCATATATTTT. Translated: CAISGDGGGNTIYF. The chain joins TRBV10-3 to TRBJ1-3; D uncertain. Trimming removed 4 bases at V and 3 bases at J, with 10 bases between. The germline gives CDR1 ENHRY, CDR2 SYGVKD. This CDR3 contains 14 residues.

The gene calls are TRBV2 and TRBJ2-3; 14 nucleotides match TRBD2. The J segment lost 0 bases and the V segment lost 4 bases, leaving 9 bases of the junction unmatched. The germline V gene has CDR1 SNHLY and CDR2 FYNNEI. This CDR3 spans 19 amino acids. Here the CDR3 reads CASSGGLAGENASTDTQYF. CDR3 in DNA: TGTGCCAGCAGTGGGGGACTAGCGGGGGAAAACGCTAGCACAGATACGCAGTATTTT.

The genes are TRBV24-1 and TRBJ2-5; D unclear. V dropped 5 bases and J dropped 1 base, with 13 bases sitting between them. Germline V CDR1 and CDR2: KGHDR, SFDVKD. CDR3 length: 15 amino acids. CDR3 sequence reads: CATSGAPGIQETQYF. Written as DNA, the CDR3 is TGTGCCACCAGTGGCGCCCCAGGAATCCAAGAGACCCAGTACTTC.

The chain uses TRBV25-1 and TRBJ1-4; TRBD1 aligns across 9 bases. Trimming at V came to 9 bases and at J to 14 bases, leaving 10 bases not matched to a gene. From germline, CDR1 is MGHDK and CDR2 SYGVNS. The CDR3 totals 12 residues. The CDR3 sequence is CASNPGTGILFF. The CDR3 bases are TGTGCCAGTAATCCCGGGACAGGGATTCTGTTTTTT. Full variable domain (rest looked up from reference TRBV25-1 and TRBJ1-4): EADIYQTPRYLVIGTGKKITLECSQTMGHDKMYWYQQDPGMELHLIHYSYGVNSTEKGDLSSESTVSRIRTEHFPLTLESARPSHTSQYLCASNPGTGILFFGSGTQLSVL.

J is TRBJ2-7 and V is TRBV4-3; no definite D call. V was shortened by 1 base and J by 0 bases, with 10 bases between the two germline ends. The CDR3 consists of 15 residues. CDR1 and CDR2 from the germline V gene are LGHNA and YSLEER. The CDR3 nucleotides read TGCGCCAGCAGCCAAGGAGACCGGAGCTCCTACGAGCAGTACTTC. Translating it yields CASSQGDRSSYEQYF.

The gene calls are TRBV6-2 or TRBV6-3 and TRBJ2-7; tentatively, D is TRBD1 (6 bases). Germline CDR1 and CDR2: MNHEY and SVGEGT. The CDR3 covers 14 residues. V was trimmed by 2 bases and J by 3 bases, leaving 11 bases between them. The CDR3 nucleotides read TGTGCCAGCAGTTACGGCAGGGGTCTCTACGAGCAGTACTTC. Amino acids: CASSYGRGLYEQYF.

The chain carries TRBV3-1 (or the pseudogene TRBV3-2) and TRBJ1-1; perhaps TRBD1 as D (5 bases). CDR3 length: 15 amino acids. In germline, CDR1 is LGHDT, CDR2 YNNKEL (reference sequence). V was pared by 4 bases and J by 0 bases, with 12 bases between. The CDR3 protein is CASSPGGAVNTEAFF. The CDR3 bases are TGTGCCAGCAGCCCCGGTGGGGCGGTGAACACTGAAGCTTTCTTT.

The J gene is TRBJ1-2, the V gene TRBV5-1; 9 nucleotides line up with TRBD1. The germline V gene encodes CDR1 SGHRS and CDR2 YFSETQ. Losses at the gene ends were 4 bases for V and 4 bases for J; bases not matched to a gene: 11. The CDR3 is made up of 16 amino acids. This chain's CDR3 is CASSPGRDRVSYGYTF. The DNA of the CDR3 is TGCGCCAGCAGCCCCGGGAGGGACAGGGTGAGCTATGGCTACACCTTC.

This chain uses TRBV6-5 with TRBJ1-2; D is perhaps TRBD1 (5 bases). This CDR3 comprises 12 residues. The V end lost 4 bases, the J end lost 8 bases, and 11 bases lay between the germline ends. Germline CDR1 MNHEY, CDR2 SVGAGI. The CDR3 nucleotides read TGTGCCAGCAGTTCGAACAGGCTAGGCTACACCTTC. Its protein product is CASSSNRLGYTF.

On this clone: One junction end disagrees with the germline gene, perhaps due to a read error. V gene TRBV7-7 combines with J gene TRBJ2-1, with D tentatively TRBD2 (5 bases). CDR1 SSHAT and CDR2 FNYEAQ come from the germline V gene (reference sequence). CDR3 length equals 15 residues. This CDR3 reads CASSLSGISYNEQFF. CDR3 in DNA: TGTGCTAGCAGCTTATCGGGAATCTCCTACAATGAGCAGTTCTTC. The whole variable domain, remainder taken from reference TRBV7-7 and TRBJ2-1, is GAGVSQSPRYKVTKRGQDVTLRCDPISSHATLYWYQQALGQGPEFLTYFNYEAQPDKSGLPSDRFSAERPEGSISTLTIQRTEQRDSAMYRCASSLSGISYNEQFFGPGTRLTVL.

The rearrangement links TRBV9 to TRBJ2-5, with 11 bases identical to TRBD1. After removal of 4 bases from V and 4 bases from J, the junction contained 3 bases not matched to a gene. The CDR3 loop spans 14 amino acids. The germline CDR1 and CDR2 sequences are SGDLS and YYNGEE. CDR3 loop: CASSLGTGGETQYF. In nucleotides, the CDR3 is TGTGCCAGCAGCTTGGGGACAGGGGGAGAGACCCAGTACTTC.

This sequence joins TRBV7-6 and TRBJ2-7, with 7 bases lining up with TRBD1. V shed 5 bases and J 5 bases; nucleotides not matched to a gene: 9. From germline, CDR1 is SGHVS and CDR2 FNYEAQ. The CDR3 loop spans 14 amino acids. CDR3: CASSTDRELNEQYF. CDR3 sequence (DNA): TGTGCCAGCAGCACCGACAGGGAGCTCAACGAGCAGTACTTC.

V and J are TRBV13 and TRBJ1-1; possible D gene TRBD1, 6 bases. With 0 bases removed from V and 5 bases from J, the gap between germline ends came to 7 bases. The germline gives CDR1 PRHDT, CDR2 FYEKMQ (reference sequence). This CDR3 contains 13 residues. The CDR3 reads CASSLGDRTEAFF. The CDR3 coding sequence is TGTGCCAGCAGCTTAGGGGACAGAACTGAAGCTTTCTTT.